The next 10 T cell receptor beta chains were all read from a single sample in a study of cytomegalovirus exposure and HLA in healthy donors. It was with 60 Vbeta and 13 Jbeta primers that the PCR ran. Data came from immunoSEQ multiplex PCR; TCRdb stores just in-frame clones and leaves some out. The table includes 100,000 to 150,000 clones, about 78% detected once. Specimen: PBMCs. These receptors were obtained from a female donor in good health and CMV-seronegative.

The V call is TRBV5-6, the J call TRBJ2-3; 12 bases align to TRBD1. This CDR3 comprises 14 residues. Germline trimming cut 3 bases from V and 4 bases from J; bases unmatched to any gene: 0. Looked up from germline, CDR1 is SGHDT and CDR2 is YYEEEE. Written as DNA, the CDR3 is TGTGCCAGCAGCTGGGACAGGGGGCCAGATACGCAGTATTTT. Amino acids: CASSWDRGPDTQYF.

The chain employs TRBV2 and TRBJ2-1; perhaps TRBD2 as D (7 bases). There are 17 residues in the CDR3. Germline-derived CDR1 and CDR2 are SNHLY and FYNNEI. The V end was cut by 7 bases, the J end by 6 bases, with 25 bases between. CDR3 protein: CASTLRGGSRGLNEQFF. DNA for the CDR3: TGTGCCAGCACCCTAAGGGGGGGGTCCCGGGGGCTCAATGAGCAGTTCTTC.

The genes are TRBV18 and TRBJ1-2; 11 positions agree with TRBD1. Losses at the gene ends were 1 base for V and 5 bases for J; bases not matched to a gene: 3. Germline CDR1 is KGHSH and CDR2 is LQKENI. The length of the CDR3 is 15 residues. The CDR3 nucleotides read TGTGCCAGCTCACCACAGGGGACAGGGGGTTATGGCTACACCTTC. It codes for CASSPQGTGGYGYTF.

The chain employs TRBV5-1 and TRBJ2-7, with 10 bases that match TRBD1. The CDR3 runs 14 residues. CDR1 SGHRS and CDR2 YFSETQ come from the germline V gene. J lost 5 bases, V lost 4 bases, and 6 bases had no gene match. CDR3 sequence: CASSPRDRGDEQYF. The CDR3 coding sequence is TGCGCCAGCAGCCCCCGGGACAGGGGCGACGAGCAGTACTTC.

The chain combines TRBV7-3 with TRBJ2-2; 7 nucleotides match TRBD2. The CDR3 runs to 16 residues. V was clipped by 2 bases and J by 4 bases; unmatched bases: 7. Looked up from germline, CDR1 is SGHTA and CDR2 is FQGTGA. The CDR3 loop reads CASSLSGGRATGELFF. In DNA, the CDR3 is TGTGCCAGCAGCTTATCCGGCGGGAGAGCCACCGGGGAGCTGTTTTTT.

This sequence joins TRBV18 and TRBJ1-2; TRBD1 matches at 7 bases. The J segment lost 0 bases and the V segment lost 5 bases, leaving 6 bases of the junction unmatched. The CDR3 runs 15 residues. Looked up from germline, CDR1 is KGHSH and CDR2 is LQKENI. The CDR3 here is CASSGTAITNYGYTF. CDR3 DNA sequence: TGTGCCAGCTCAGGGACAGCTATTACTAACTATGGCTACACCTTC. Full variable domain (outside the CDR3, taken from reference TRBV18 and TRBJ1-2): NAGVMQNPRHLVRRRGQEARLRCSPMKGHSHVYWYRQLPEEGLKFMVYLQKENIIDESGMPKERFSAEFPKEGPSILRIQQVVRGDSAAYFCASSGTAITNYGYTFGSGTRLTVV.

This sequence joins TRBV5-8 and TRBJ1-4; 7 nucleotides match TRBD1. V trimming: 4 bases; J trimming: 4 bases; junction bases outside the gene matches: 7. This CDR3 contains 15 residues. Germline V CDR1 and CDR2: SGHTS, YDEGEE. CDR3 bases: TGTGCCAGCAGCAGGGGACAGCCTATTAATGAAAAACTGTTTTTT. Translating it yields CASSRGQPINEKLFF.

This chain links TRBV9 with TRBJ2-3, with 9 bases matching TRBD2. The CDR3 covers 17 residues. Germline loops: CDR1 SGDLS, CDR2 YYNGEE. The J segment lost 4 bases and the V segment lost 4 bases, leaving 13 bases of the junction unmatched. The CDR3 protein is CASSPGVTSGPPDTQYF. Here the CDR3 DNA reads TGTGCCAGCAGCCCGGGCGTTACTAGCGGGCCCCCAGATACGCAGTATTTT. Complete variable domain (other parts from reference TRBV9 and TRBJ2-3): DSGVTQTPKHLITATGQRVTLRCSPRSGDLSVYWYQQSLDQGLQFLIQYYNGEERAKGNILERFSAQQFPDLHSELNLSSLELGDSALYFCASSPGVTSGPPDTQYFGPGTRLTVL.

The chain's CDR3 is CASTKGRDGELFF. The CDR3 nucleotides read TGTGCCAGCACCAAGGGGAGGGACGGGGAGCTGTTTTTT. This chain connects TRBV2 to TRBJ2-2; 7 positions agree with TRBD2. The CDR3 consists of 13 residues. CDR1 is SNHLY and CDR2 is FYNNEI in the germline V gene. With V trimmed by 7 bases and J by 7 bases, 6 bases remained unmatched.

This rearrangement joins TRBV9 to TRBJ1-1; D is undetermined. The CDR3 is made up of 15 amino acids. V dropped 4 bases and J dropped 2 bases, with 15 bases sitting between them. Per the germline V gene, CDR1 is SGDLS and CDR2 is YYNGEE. The CDR3 sequence is CASSLSPTPNTEAFF. The CDR3 DNA reads as TGTGCCAGCAGCCTATCCCCTACCCCCAACACTGAAGCTTTCTTT.